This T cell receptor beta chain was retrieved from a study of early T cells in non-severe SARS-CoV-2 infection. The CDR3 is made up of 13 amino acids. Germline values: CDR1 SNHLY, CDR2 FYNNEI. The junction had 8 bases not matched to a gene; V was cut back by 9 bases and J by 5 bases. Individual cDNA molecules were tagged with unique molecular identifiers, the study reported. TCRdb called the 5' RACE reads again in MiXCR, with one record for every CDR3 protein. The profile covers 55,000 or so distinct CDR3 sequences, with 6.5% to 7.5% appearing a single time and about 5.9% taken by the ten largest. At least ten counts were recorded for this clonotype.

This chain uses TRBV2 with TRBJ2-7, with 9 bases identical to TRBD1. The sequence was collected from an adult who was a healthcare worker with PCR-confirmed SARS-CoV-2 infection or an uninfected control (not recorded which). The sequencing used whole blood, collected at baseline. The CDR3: CARTGTGSHEQYF. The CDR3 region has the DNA TGTGCCAGAACCGGGACAGGGTCCCACGAGCAGTACTTC.